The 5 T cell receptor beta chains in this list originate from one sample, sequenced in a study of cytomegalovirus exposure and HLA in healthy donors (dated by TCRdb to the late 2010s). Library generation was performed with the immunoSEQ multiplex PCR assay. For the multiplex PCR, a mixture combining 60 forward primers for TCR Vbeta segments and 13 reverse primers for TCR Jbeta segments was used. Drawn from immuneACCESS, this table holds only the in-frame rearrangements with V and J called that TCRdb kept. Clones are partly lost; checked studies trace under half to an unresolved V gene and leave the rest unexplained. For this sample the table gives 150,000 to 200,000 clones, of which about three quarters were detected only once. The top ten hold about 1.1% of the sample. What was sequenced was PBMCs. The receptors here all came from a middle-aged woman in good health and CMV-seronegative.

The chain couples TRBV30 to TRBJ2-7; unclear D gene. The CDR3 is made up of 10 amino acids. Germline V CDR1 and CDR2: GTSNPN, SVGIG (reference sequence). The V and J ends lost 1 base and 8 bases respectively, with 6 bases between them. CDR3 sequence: CAWSGHKQYF. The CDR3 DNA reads TGTGCCTGGAGTGGACATAAGCAGTACTTC.

This chain's CDR3 is CASSDSAGLSYNEQFF. CDR3 in DNA: TGTGCCAGCAGTGACAGTGCGGGATTATCCTACAATGAGCAGTTCTTC. The chain recombines TRBV6-4 with TRBJ2-1; TRBD2 might be the D (6 bases). The V end was cut by 2 bases, the J end by 1 base, with 12 bases between. This CDR3 comprises 16 residues. Germline values: CDR1 MRHNA, CDR2 SNTAGT.

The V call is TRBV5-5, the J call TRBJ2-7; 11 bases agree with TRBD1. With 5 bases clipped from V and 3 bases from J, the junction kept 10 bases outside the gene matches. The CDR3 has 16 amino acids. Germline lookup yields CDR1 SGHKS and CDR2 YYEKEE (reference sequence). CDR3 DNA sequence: TGTGCCAGCAGTTTAGCCCCCGGGACAGGGGGCTACGAGCAGTACTTC. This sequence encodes CASSLAPGTGGYEQYF.

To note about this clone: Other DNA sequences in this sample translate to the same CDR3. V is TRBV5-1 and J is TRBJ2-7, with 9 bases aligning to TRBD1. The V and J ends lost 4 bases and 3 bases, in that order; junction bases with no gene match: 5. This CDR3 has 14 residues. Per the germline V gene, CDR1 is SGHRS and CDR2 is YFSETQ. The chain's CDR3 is CASSPGQGNYEQYF. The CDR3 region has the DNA TGCGCCAGCAGCCCCGGACAGGGGAACTACGAGCAGTACTTC.

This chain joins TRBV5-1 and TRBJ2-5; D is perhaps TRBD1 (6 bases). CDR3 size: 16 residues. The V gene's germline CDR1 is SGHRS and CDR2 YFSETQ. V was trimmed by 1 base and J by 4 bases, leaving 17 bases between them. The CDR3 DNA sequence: TGCGCCAGCAGCTTGTCGTCAGGGGCCGACGGAGAGACCCAGTACTTC. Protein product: CASSLSSGADGETQYF. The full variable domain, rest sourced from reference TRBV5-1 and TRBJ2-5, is KAGVTQTPRYLIKTRGQQVTLSCSPISGHRSVSWYQQTPGQGLQFLFEYFSETQRNKGNFPGRFSGRQFSNSRSEMNVSTLELGDSALYLCASSLSSGADGETQYFGPGTRLLVL.